These 8 T cell receptor beta chains were sequenced from one sample in a study of blood T cell repertoires in COVID-19 (dated by TCRdb to 2019 to 2021). The library was made by the immunoSEQ multiplex PCR assay. In its TCRdb copy, this immuneACCESS table keeps in-frame sequences only and misses some clones. Where compared with another copy, unresolved V genes explain less than half of these, and the others have no known cause. This sample has around 68,000 clones in its table, and around four fifths of those were observed once. Of the sample, approximately 9.2% falls within the top ten clones. Sequencing was carried out using peripheral blood. The origin of the receptors is a woman aged 45-65 years with acute or convalescent COVID-19.

This clone is medium-sized (0.01 to 0.1%) by share. The chain carries TRBV7-2 and TRBJ1-2; 8 bases are shared with TRBD1. The CDR3 runs to 15 residues. Germline V gene sequence: CDR1 SGHTA, CDR2 FQGNSA. After removal of 1 base from V and 5 bases from J, the junction contained 6 bases not matched to a gene. CDR3 amino acids: CASSLEQGEVYGYTF. CDR3 DNA: TGTGCCAGCAGCTTAGAACAGGGGGAAGTTTATGGCTACACCTTC.

V and J are TRBV4-2 and TRBJ1-5; TRBD1 is a possible D gene (5 bases). Germline CDR1 reads LGHNA; CDR2 reads YNFKEQ. V dropped 0 bases and J dropped 8 bases, with 11 bases sitting between them. The CDR3 covers 14 residues. In nucleotides, the CDR3 is TGTGCCAGCAGCCAAGATGGGGGGTCGAAGCCCCAGCATTTT. Encoded protein: CASSQDGGSKPQHF.

This clone appeared once. The rearrangement joins TRBV28 to TRBJ1-6; 9 nucleotides line up with TRBD1. The length of the CDR3 is 19 residues. J lost 1 base, V lost 6 bases, and 13 bases had no gene match. Germline V gene sequence: CDR1 MDHEN, CDR2 SYDVKM. The CDR3 coding sequence is TGTGCCAGCAGGCCAACAGGGGGCGGGTTAAGTTCCTATAATTCACCCCTCCACTTT. Its protein product is CASRPTGGGLSSYNSPLHF.

The chain links TRBV20-1 to TRBJ2-5; perhaps D is TRBD1 or TRBD2 (5 bases each). Germline V CDR1 and CDR2: DFQATT, SNEGSKA (reference sequence). Trimming removed 3 bases from V and 5 bases from J, with 10 bases in between. The CDR3 loop spans 12 amino acids. The CDR3 DNA sequence: TGCAGTGCTAGTGAGGGGCGGGAGACCCAGTACTTC. It is translated as CSASEGRETQYF.

The chain carries TRBV19 and TRBJ1-1; 7 positions agree with TRBD1. The trim removed 7 bases at V and 8 bases at J, leaving 10 bases unmatched. CDR1 LNHDA and CDR2 SQIVND come from the germline V gene (reference sequence). The CDR3 totals 13 residues. CDR3 in amino acids: CASNEGGRSEAFF. The CDR3 DNA reads as TGTGCCAGTAACGAAGGGGGCCGGTCGGAAGCTTTCTTT.

The rearrangement joins TRBV28 to TRBJ2-1, with 10 bases that match TRBD2. The CDR3 covers 14 residues. The trim removed 8 bases at V and 2 bases at J, leaving 3 bases unmatched. Germline CDR1 is MDHEN and CDR2 is SYDVKM. The CDR3 loop is CASRGLATYNEQFF. The CDR3, as DNA: TGTGCCAGCCGGGGACTAGCGACCTACAATGAGCAGTTCTTC.

The chain links TRBV4-3 to TRBJ1-2, with TRBD1 matching 10 bases. V shed 4 bases, J shed 6 bases, and the junction held 8 bases outside the gene matches. The V gene's germline CDR1 is LGHNA and CDR2 YSLEER. The CDR3 runs to 15 residues. The CDR3 loop reads CASSLLPGQGNGYTF. CDR3 DNA sequence: TGCGCCAGCAGCCTCCTACCGGGACAGGGGAATGGCTACACCTTC.

The V gene is TRBV7-2, the J gene TRBJ2-7, with TRBD1 identical over 8 bases. The CDR3 sequence is 13 residues long. CDR1 is SGHTA and CDR2 is FQGNSA in the germline V gene. V was pared by 3 bases and J by 6 bases, with 4 bases of the junction left unmatched. CDR3: CASSFDRGSEQYF. The CDR3, as DNA: TGTGCCAGCAGCTTCGACAGGGGAAGCGAGCAGTACTTC.